Listed here is a single T cell receptor (beta chain). Its antigen is still unknown. CDR3 length equals 14 residues. Trimming at V came to 5 bases and at J to 4 bases, leaving 5 bases not matched to a gene. Germline V gene data show CDR1 as DFQATT and CDR2 as SNEGSKA (reference sequence). The source material, RNA transcripts, was used to amplify TCR beta CDR3 regions. TCR CDR3 regions were first amplified by RT-PCR with HTBI primers. TCRdb re-analysed the multiplex PCR reads in MiXCR, keeping a single row per CDR3 protein. The top ten clones hold about 8.4% of a sample with 600,000 to 900,000 distinct CDR3 sequences, 16% of them seen once. Graves' hyperthyroidism was deemed stable absent ophthalmopathy progression within 18 months. This record belongs to a study of T cells in Graves' hyperthyroidism and ophthalmopathy. Whole-study results and caveats: Blood shared most expanded thyroid clonotypes above 0.001.

The J gene is TRBJ2-7, the V gene TRBV20-1; the match to TRBD2 covers 13 bases. The receptor was derived from a man in his late teens or twenties with Graves' hyperthyroidism. Sequences were obtained from blood. The CDR3 protein is CSAHGLAGVYEQYF. Here the CDR3 DNA reads TGCAGTGCTCACGGACTAGCGGGAGTTTACGAGCAGTACTTC.